The 16 T cell receptor beta chains below come from one sample, sequenced in a study of blood T cell repertoires in COVID-19. Sequenced by immunoSEQ multiplex PCR; TCRdb stores in-frame clones only, minus some. The sample records 160,000 or so clones, approximately 86% being singletons. Sequenced: peripheral blood. The origin of the receptors is a woman in her sixties or seventies with acute or convalescent COVID-19.

This sequence joins TRBV24-1 and TRBJ2-1; 13 bases are shared with TRBD2. This CDR3 has 15 residues. CDR1 and CDR2 (germline): KGHDR, SFDVKD. With V trimmed by 9 bases and J by 7 bases, 8 bases remained unmatched. The CDR3: CATQRGTSGENEQFF. CDR3 nucleotide sequence: TGTGCCACCCAGAGAGGGACTAGCGGGGAGAATGAGCAGTTCTTC.

In regard to this clone: Other DNA sequences in the same sample also yield this CDR3. The chain employs TRBV3-1 (or the pseudogene TRBV3-2) and TRBJ1-2; no reliable D call. This CDR3 has 12 amino acids. Trimming took 2 bases from V and 8 from J, leaving 9 bases between them. Germline CDR1 LGHDT, CDR2 YNNKEL (reference sequence). In DNA form, the CDR3 reads TGTGCCAGCAGCCAAAGTCAGGCCGGCTACACCTTC. Translation: CASSQSQAGYTF.

CDR3 DNA sequence: TGTGCCAGCAGCCAATTAGGGAGGGGGAACCAGCCCCAGCATTTT. It codes for CASSQLGRGNQPQHF. The chain joins TRBV16 to TRBJ1-5; a weak D match, TRBD1 (6 bases). V dropped 1 base and J dropped 7 bases, with 14 bases sitting between them. Germline CDR1 reads KGHSY; CDR2 reads FQNENV. The CDR3 has 15 residues.

The chain has TRBV6-5 and TRBJ2-5; D might be TRBD2 (6 bases). Germline CDR1 and CDR2: MNHEY and SVGAGI. This CDR3 has 12 residues. V was clipped by 6 bases and J by 4 bases, with 9 bases between them. The CDR3 DNA reads TGTGCCAGCAGGGGAGCGGGAGAGACCCAGTACTTC. Protein: CASRGAGETQYF.

V usage is TRBV12-3 or TRBV12-4 and J usage is TRBJ1-5; D remains ambiguous. This CDR3 has 12 residues. The V end lost 4 bases, the J end lost 2 bases, and 3 bases lay between the germline ends. CDR3 in DNA: TGTGCCAGCAGTTCGGGCAATCAGCCCCAGCATTTT. Its translation is CASSSGNQPQHF.

The rearrangement joins TRBV4-2 to TRBJ2-5, with D maybe TRBD2 (5 bases). The CDR3 runs to 12 residues. Looked up from germline, CDR1 is LGHNA and CDR2 is YNFKEQ. Trimming shortened V by 3 bases and J by 5 bases, and 7 bases separated the two germline ends. CDR3 coding DNA: TGTGCCAGCAGCCAGGACTCGGAGACCCAGTACTTC. It encodes CASSQDSETQYF.

The rearrangement uses TRBV28 and TRBJ2-7, with 7 bases fitting TRBD1. The V gene's germline CDR1 is MDHEN and CDR2 SYDVKM. The CDR3 consists of 14 residues. V shed 1 base, J shed 6 bases, and the junction held 6 bases outside the gene matches. CDR3 sequence: CASSLYAGGSEQYV. In DNA form, the CDR3 reads TGTGCCAGCAGTTTATATGCAGGGGGAAGCGAGCAGTACGTC.

The rearrangement joins TRBV15 to TRBJ1-3; tentative D call: TRBD1 (5 bases). CDR3 size: 16 residues. The ends were cut back, 0 bases at V and 2 bases at J, with 11 bases in the middle. Germline CDR1 is LNHNV and CDR2 is YYDKDF (reference sequence). The CDR3 sequence: CATSRDQPGPGNTIYF. CDR3 bases: TGTGCCACCAGCAGAGATCAACCAGGGCCTGGAAACACCATATATTTT.

The genes are TRBV2 and TRBJ1-3, with TRBD1 matching 7 bases. The CDR3 consists of 16 residues. V gave up 4 bases and J gave up 2 bases; unmatched junction bases: 8. Germline-derived CDR1 and CDR2 are SNHLY and FYNNEI. The CDR3 region is CASSVIRGSAGNTIYF. CDR3 sequence (DNA): TGTGCCAGCAGTGTCATCAGGGGGTCAGCTGGAAACACCATATATTTT.

The rearrangement links TRBV3-1 (or the pseudogene TRBV3-2) to TRBJ1-4, with 7 bases fitting TRBD1. Trimming took 3 bases from V and 8 from J; bases not matched to a gene: 6. CDR3 length: 14 residues. CDR1 is LGHDT, CDR2 YNNKEL, per germline (reference sequence). The CDR3 sequence is CASSQRTGFEKLFF. Written as DNA, the CDR3 is TGTGCCAGCAGCCAGAGGACAGGATTCGAAAAACTGTTTTTT.

This rearrangement joins TRBV7-3 to TRBJ2-7; a weak D match, TRBD2 (6 bases). This CDR3 has 15 residues. The V gene's germline CDR1 is SGHTA and CDR2 FQGTGA. Trimming shortened V by 1 base and J by 0 bases, and 10 bases separated the two germline ends. The CDR3 region has the DNA TGTGCCAGCAGCTTAAATGCGGGGAGCTCCTACGAGCAGTACTTC. Amino acid sequence: CASSLNAGSSYEQYF.

This clone was seen only a few times. The V call is TRBV9, the J call TRBJ1-6, with a tentative D call TRBD1 (5 bases). Germline V CDR1 and CDR2: SGDLS, YYNGEE. V was cut by 0 bases and J by 7 bases, with 14 bases left in between. This CDR3 spans 16 amino acids. CDR3 region: CASSVEAGDRNSPLHF. CDR3 coding DNA: TGTGCCAGCAGCGTAGAGGCAGGAGACAGAAATTCACCCCTCCACTTT.

The rearrangement uses TRBV20-1 and TRBJ1-2; D is unresolved. The germline V gene encodes CDR1 DFQATT and CDR2 SNEGSKA (reference sequence). Trimming stripped 3 bases from V and 8 bases from J, with 19 bases between. The CDR3 extends over 14 amino acids. CDR3 sequence: CSASTGERVDGYTF. CDR3 in DNA: TGCAGTGCTAGTACGGGCGAGAGGGTGGACGGCTACACCTTC.

The chain is built from TRBV4-2 and TRBJ1-1; 9 nucleotides agree with TRBD1. V was clipped by 1 base and J by 2 bases; unmatched bases: 11. From germline, CDR1 is LGHNA and CDR2 YNFKEQ. The CDR3 runs 18 residues. The CDR3 protein is CASSQARGTGPLNTEAFF. The CDR3 coding sequence is TGTGCCAGCAGCCAAGCTCGGGGGACAGGGCCCTTAAACACTGAAGCTTTCTTT.

The V and J genes are TRBV3-1 (or the pseudogene TRBV3-2) and TRBJ2-5; TRBD2 agrees at 13 bases. The germline V gene has CDR1 LGHDT and CDR2 YNNKEL (reference sequence). Trimming removed 4 bases from V and 2 bases from J; junction bases left unmatched: 1. The CDR3 is 15 amino acids. CDR3 in DNA: TGTGCCAGCAGCCGACTAGCGGGGGGACAAGAGACCCAGTACTTC. Translated: CASSRLAGGQETQYF.

The chain has TRBV19 and TRBJ2-1, with D possibly TRBD2 on 7 matching bases. Germline loops: CDR1 LNHDA, CDR2 SQIVND (reference sequence). The V gene lost 1 base and the J gene lost 0 bases, with 10 bases spanning the gap. This CDR3 spans 16 amino acids. CDR3 protein: CASSIVRGGSYNEQFF. CDR3 DNA: TGTGCCAGTAGTATAGTTAGGGGGGGCTCCTACAATGAGCAGTTCTTC.